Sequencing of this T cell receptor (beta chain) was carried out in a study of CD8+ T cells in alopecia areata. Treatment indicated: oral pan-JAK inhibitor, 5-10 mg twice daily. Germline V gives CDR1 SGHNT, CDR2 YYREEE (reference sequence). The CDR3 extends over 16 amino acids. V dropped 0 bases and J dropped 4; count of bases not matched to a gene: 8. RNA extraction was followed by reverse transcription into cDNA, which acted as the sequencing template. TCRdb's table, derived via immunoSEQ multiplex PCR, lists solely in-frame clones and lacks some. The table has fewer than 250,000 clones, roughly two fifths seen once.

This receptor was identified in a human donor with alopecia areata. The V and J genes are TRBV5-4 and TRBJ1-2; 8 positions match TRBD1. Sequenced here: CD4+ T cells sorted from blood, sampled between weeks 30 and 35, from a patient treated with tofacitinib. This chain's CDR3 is CASSLDPGQARYGYTF. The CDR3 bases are TGTGCCAGCAGCTTGGATCCGGGACAGGCTCGCTATGGCTACACCTTC.